The 7 T cell receptor beta chains reported below all come from one sample, sequenced in a study of T cell changes during pregnancy in multiple sclerosis. TCRdb keeps only in-frame clones here, not all; method: immunoSEQ multiplex PCR. The sample comprises 40,000 to 55,000 clones, 90% to 95% of which are singletons, and about 4.1% rests with the top ten. The sample here was CD8+ T cells from peripheral blood mononuclear cells, taken in the first trimester of pregnancy. The receptors shown here come from a female donor with multiple sclerosis, enrolled in a pregnancy study.

This chain connects TRBV9 to TRBJ2-3; tentatively, D is TRBD2 (6 bases). This CDR3 has 14 amino acids. V gave up 10 bases and J gave up 0 bases, with 15 bases separating them. Germline loops: CDR1 SGDLS, CDR2 YYNGEE. In DNA, the CDR3 is TGTGCCTCTAATGGGCGGGGTAGCACAGATACGCAGTATTTT. The encoded protein is CASNGRGSTDTQYF.

This sequence joins TRBV4-2 and TRBJ1-2, with 9 positions matching TRBD1. Trimming removed 4 bases from V and 3 bases from J; junction bases left unmatched: 9. Germline V gene data show CDR1 as LGHNA and CDR2 as YNFKEQ. This CDR3 comprises 16 residues. The CDR3 bases are TGTGCCAGCAGCCTTTTGTGGGACAGGGTATACTATGGCTACACCTTC. Its translation is CASSLLWDRVYYGYTF.

This chain connects TRBV28 to TRBJ2-7; TRBD2 is a possible D gene (6 bases). V was trimmed by 5 bases and J by 0 bases, leaving 17 bases between them. The V gene's germline CDR1 is MDHEN and CDR2 SYDVKM. This CDR3 has 16 amino acids. The chain's CDR3 is CASSLRGMGDSYEQYF. The CDR3 coding sequence is TGTGCCAGCAGTCTCCGCGGGATGGGAGACTCCTACGAGCAGTACTTC.

The chain carries TRBV4-1 and TRBJ1-5; TRBD1 matches 10 bases. Germline CDR1 MGHRA, CDR2 YSYEKL. The CDR3 is 14 amino acids. Unmatched junction bases numbered 2, after V lost 4 bases and J lost 5 bases. The CDR3 reads CASSLGQGDQPQHF. The CDR3 DNA reads TGCGCCAGCAGCCTCGGACAGGGGGATCAGCCCCAGCATTTT.

V gene TRBV9 combines with J gene TRBJ2-5, with 11 bases that match TRBD1. V lost 3 bases to trimming and J lost 1 base; unmatched junction nucleotides: 2. Germline V lookup: CDR1 SGDLS, CDR2 YYNGEE. The CDR3 is 15 amino acids. The CDR3 here is CASSGGTGGQETQYF. CDR3 in DNA: TGTGCCAGCAGCGGCGGGACAGGGGGCCAAGAGACCCAGTACTTC.

The chain combines TRBV5-1 with TRBJ2-3; 10 bases line up with TRBD2. The trim removed 2 bases at V and 2 bases at J, leaving 20 bases unmatched. CDR1 SGHRS and CDR2 YFSETQ come from the germline V gene. The CDR3 covers 21 residues. The CDR3 loop reads CASSFDFRDLLSGRFTDTQYF. CDR3 bases: TGCGCCAGCAGCTTTGATTTCCGGGACCTCCTTAGCGGGAGGTTCACAGATACGCAGTATTTT.

The chain uses TRBV9 and TRBJ2-5, with 7 bases that match TRBD2. Germline V CDR1 and CDR2: SGDLS, YYNGEE. There are 15 residues in the CDR3. The ends lost 3 bases at V and 4 bases at J; junction bases unmatched: 9. CDR3 residues: CASSAGGLGPETQYF. The CDR3 DNA sequence: TGTGCCAGCAGCGCCGGGGGGTTGGGCCCAGAGACCCAGTACTTC.